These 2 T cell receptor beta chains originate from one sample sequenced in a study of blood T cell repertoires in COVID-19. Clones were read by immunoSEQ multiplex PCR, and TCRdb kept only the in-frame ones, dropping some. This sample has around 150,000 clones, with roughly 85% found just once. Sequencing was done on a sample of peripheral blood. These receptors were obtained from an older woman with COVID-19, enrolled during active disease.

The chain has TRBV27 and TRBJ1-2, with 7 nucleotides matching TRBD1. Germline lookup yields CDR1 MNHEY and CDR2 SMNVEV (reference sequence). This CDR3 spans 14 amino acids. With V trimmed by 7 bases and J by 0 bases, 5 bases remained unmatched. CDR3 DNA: TGTGCCAGCACAGACAGGGCAGCTAACTATGGCTACACCTTC. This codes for CASTDRAANYGYTF.

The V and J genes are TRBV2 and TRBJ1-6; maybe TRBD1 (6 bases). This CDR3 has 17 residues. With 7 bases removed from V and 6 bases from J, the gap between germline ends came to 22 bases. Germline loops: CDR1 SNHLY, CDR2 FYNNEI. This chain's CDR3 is CASKLFTGGAPNSPLHF. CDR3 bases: TGTGCCAGCAAGTTATTTACTGGGGGCGCCCCTAATTCACCCCTCCACTTT.